This T cell receptor beta chain was documented in a study of cytomegalovirus exposure and HLA in healthy donors. A note on this clone: Its antigen is unidentified.

General study results and limits: Researchers reported in a later analysis that a missense DCLRE1C variant was tied to TCR beta V- and J-gene trimming.

Amplification used 60 Vbeta primers and 13 Jbeta primers. TCRdb's copy holds only in-frame clones and misses some; the assay was immunoSEQ multiplex PCR. The sample records about 120,000 clones, around 77% being singletons. The CDR3 is 17 amino acids. Trimming cost V 0 bases and J 3 bases; bases outside gene matches: 10. Germline lookup yields CDR1 SGDLS and CDR2 YYNGEE. This receptor was obtained from a man between 18 and 29 years old in good health and CMV-seropositive. The sequencing input was PBMCs. This chain links TRBV9 with TRBJ1-2, with 8 nucleotides matching TRBD1. The CDR3 is CASSVASSGGGDYGYTF. DNA of the CDR3: TGTGCCAGCAGCGTAGCTTCCTCAGGGGGCGGTGACTATGGCTACACCTTC. Drawing the rest from reference TRBV9 and TRBJ1-2, the complete variable domain is DSGVTQTPKHLITATGQRVTLRCSPRSGDLSVYWYQQSLDQGLQFLIQYYNGEERAKGNILERFSAQQFPDLHSELNLSSLELGDSALYFCASSVASSGGGDYGYTFGSGTRLTVV.